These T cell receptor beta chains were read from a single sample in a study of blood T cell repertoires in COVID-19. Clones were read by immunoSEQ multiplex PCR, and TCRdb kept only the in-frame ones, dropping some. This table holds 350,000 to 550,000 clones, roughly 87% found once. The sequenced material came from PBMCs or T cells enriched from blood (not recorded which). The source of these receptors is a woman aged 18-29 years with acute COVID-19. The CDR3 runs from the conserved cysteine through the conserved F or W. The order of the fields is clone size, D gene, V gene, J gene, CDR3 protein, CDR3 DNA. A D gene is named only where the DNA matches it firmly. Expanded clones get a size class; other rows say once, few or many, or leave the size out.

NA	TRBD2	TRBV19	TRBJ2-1	CASSIQLAALQFF	TGTGCCAGTAGTATTCAACTAGCGGCCTTGCAGTTCTTC
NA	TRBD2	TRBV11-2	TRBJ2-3	CASSDTSSGYTDTQYF	TGTGCCAGCAGCGATACGTCTAGCGGGTACACAGATACGCAGTATTTT
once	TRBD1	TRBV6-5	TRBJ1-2	CASQQGAFYGYTF	TGTGCCAGCCAACAGGGGGCTTTCTATGGCTACACCTTC
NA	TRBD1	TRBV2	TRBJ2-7	CASSKDRVSYEQYF	TGTGCCAGCAGCAAGGACAGGGTCTCCTACGAGCAGTACTTC
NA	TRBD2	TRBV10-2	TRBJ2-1	CASGSLAGGLHNEQFF	TGCGCTAGCGGGTCTTTAGCGGGGGGGCTCCACAATGAGCAGTTCTTC
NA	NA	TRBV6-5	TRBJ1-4	CASSYGGQKNQKLFF	TGTGCCAGCAGTTACGGGGGACAAAAGAACCAAAAACTGTTTTTT
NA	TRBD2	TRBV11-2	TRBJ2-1	CASSLGPSGGYNEQFF	TGTGCCAGCAGCTTAGGTCCTAGCGGGGGTTACAATGAGCAGTTCTTC
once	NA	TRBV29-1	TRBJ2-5	CSVRGPRTETQYF	TGCAGCGTTAGGGGCCCGCGGACAGAGACCCAGTACTTC
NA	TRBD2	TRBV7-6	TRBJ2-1	CASSWASGRANEQFF	TGTGCCAGCAGCTGGGCTAGCGGGAGGGCCAATGAGCAGTTCTTC
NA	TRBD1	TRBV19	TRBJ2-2	CASSRTTGAYTGELFF	TGTGCCAGTAGCAGAACCACAGGGGCTTACACCGGGGAGCTGTTTTTT
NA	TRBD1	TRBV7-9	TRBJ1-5	CASSLGGQTGQPQHF	TGTGCCAGCAGCTTAGGGGGACAGACCGGACAGCCCCAGCATTTT
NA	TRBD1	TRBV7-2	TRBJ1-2	CASSFYLADRANGYTF	TGTGCCAGCAGCTTTTATCTTGCGGACAGGGCGAACGGCTACACCTTC
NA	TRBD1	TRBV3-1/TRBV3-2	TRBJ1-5	CASSFCPGQGSGQPQHF	TGTGCCAGCAGTTTCTGTCCGGGACAGGGGTCTGGTCAGCCCCAGCATTTT
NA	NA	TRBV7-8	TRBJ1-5	CASSLARTRDQPQHF	TGTGCCAGCAGCTTAGCAAGGACAAGAGATCAGCCCCAGCATTTT
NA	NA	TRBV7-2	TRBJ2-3	CASSLRSGSQTTDTQYF	TGTGCCAGCAGCTTACGATCAGGGTCCCAAACCACAGATACGCAGTATTTT
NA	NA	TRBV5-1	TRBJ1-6	CASSLALTGSTYNSPLHF	TGCGCCAGCAGCTTGGCCCTGACAGGCTCTACCTATAATTCACCCCTCCACTTT
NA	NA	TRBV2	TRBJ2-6	CASSDHLYGANVLTF	TGTGCCAGCAGTGACCATCTCTATGGGGCCAACGTCCTGACTTTC
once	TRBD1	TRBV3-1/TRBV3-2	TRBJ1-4	CASTFTGGGEKLFF	TGTGCCAGCACCTTTACAGGGGGAGGTGAAAAACTGTTTTTT
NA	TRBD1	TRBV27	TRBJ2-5	CASKGAGEETQYF	TGTGCCAGCAAGGGGGCTGGTGAAGAGACCCAGTACTTC
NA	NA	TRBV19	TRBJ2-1	CASRAGTSYNEQFF	TGTGCCAGCAGGGCGGGAACGTCCTACAATGAGCAGTTCTTC
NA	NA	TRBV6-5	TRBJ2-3	CASSPIRDSDTQYF	TGTGCCAGCAGTCCAATTAGGGACTCAGATACGCAGTATTTT
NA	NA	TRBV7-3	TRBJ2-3	CASSLAPRTADTQYF	TGTGCCAGCAGCTTAGCCCCCCGGACAGCAGATACGCAGTATTTT
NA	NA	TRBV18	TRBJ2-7	CASSPSRGSYEQYF	TGTGCCAGCTCACCAAGTCGGGGGTCCTACGAGCAGTACTTC
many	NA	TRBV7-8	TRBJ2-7	CASSLSLEQYF	TGTGCCAGCAGCTTGAGCCTCGAGCAGTACTTC
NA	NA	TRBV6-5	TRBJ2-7	CAASAGLTYEQYF	TGTGCCGCTAGCGCAGGGTTGACCTACGAGCAGTACTTC
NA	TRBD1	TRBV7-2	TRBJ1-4	CASSLNQPGQPINEKLFF	TGTGCCAGCAGCCTGAATCAACCGGGACAGCCAATAAATGAAAAACTGTTTTTT
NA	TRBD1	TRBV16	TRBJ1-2	CASSRGGAGYGYTF	TGTGCCAGCAGCCGAGGGGGCGCCGGTTATGGCTACACCTTC
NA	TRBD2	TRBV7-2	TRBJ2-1	CASSLAQLAGGEQFF	TGTGCCAGCAGCTTAGCTCAACTAGCGGGAGGTGAGCAGTTCTTC
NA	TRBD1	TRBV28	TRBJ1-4	CASSWDRGSAETNEKLFF	TGTGCCAGCAGTTGGGACAGGGGGAGCGCGGAGACTAATGAAAAACTGTTTTTT
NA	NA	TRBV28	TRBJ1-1	CASGDLQGRAFF	TGTGCCAGCGGAGACCTACAGGGTCGAGCTTTCTTT
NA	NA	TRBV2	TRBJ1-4	CASKIAGMYSSEKLFF	TGTGCCAGCAAGATTGCAGGGATGTATTCCAGTGAAAAACTGTTTTTT
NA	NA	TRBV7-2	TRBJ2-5	CASSTGILGLETQYF	TGTGCCAGCAGTACAGGGATCTTAGGTTTAGAGACCCAGTACTTC
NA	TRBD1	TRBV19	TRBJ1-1	CASSITDRANTEAFF	TGTGCCAGTAGTATAACAGACAGGGCAAACACTGAAGCTTTCTTT
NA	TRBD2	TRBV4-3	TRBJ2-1	CASSQDRSGGNNEQFF	TGCGCCAGCAGCCAAGATAGGTCGGGGGGTAACAATGAGCAGTTCTTC
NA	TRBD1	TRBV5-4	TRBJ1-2	CASSFGQGVREGYTF	TGTGCCAGCAGCTTCGGACAGGGTGTACGGGAGGGCTACACCTTC